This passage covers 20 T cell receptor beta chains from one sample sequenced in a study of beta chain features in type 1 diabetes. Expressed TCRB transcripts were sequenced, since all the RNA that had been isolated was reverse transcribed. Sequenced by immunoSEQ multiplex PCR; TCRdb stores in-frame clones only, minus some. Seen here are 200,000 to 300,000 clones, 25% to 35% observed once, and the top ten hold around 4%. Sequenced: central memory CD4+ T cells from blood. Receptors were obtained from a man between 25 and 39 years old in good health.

The CDR3 is CASSFSEGTQYF. CDR3 coding DNA: TGTGCCAGCAGCTTTTCGGAGGGGACCCAGTACTTC. The chain has TRBV7-2 and TRBJ2-5, with D tentatively TRBD2 (6 bases). Germline CDR1 and CDR2: SGHTA and FQGNSA. The germline V and J ends were trimmed by 3 bases and 7 bases, with 9 bases remaining between them. This CDR3 is 12 amino acids long.

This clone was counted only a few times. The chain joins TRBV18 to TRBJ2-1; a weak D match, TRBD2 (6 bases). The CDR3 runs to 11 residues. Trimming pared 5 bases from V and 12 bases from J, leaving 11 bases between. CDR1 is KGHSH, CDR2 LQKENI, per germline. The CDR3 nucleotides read TGTGCCAGCTCATACAAGGAGGGGCAGTTCTTC. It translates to CASSYKEGQFF.

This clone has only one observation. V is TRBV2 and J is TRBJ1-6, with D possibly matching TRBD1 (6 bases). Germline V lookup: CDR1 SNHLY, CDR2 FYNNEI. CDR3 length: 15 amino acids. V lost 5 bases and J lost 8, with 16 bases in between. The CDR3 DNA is TGTGCCAGCAGTCCCAGGGGACTTTTTGATTCACCCCTCCACTTT. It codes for CASSPRGLFDSPLHF.

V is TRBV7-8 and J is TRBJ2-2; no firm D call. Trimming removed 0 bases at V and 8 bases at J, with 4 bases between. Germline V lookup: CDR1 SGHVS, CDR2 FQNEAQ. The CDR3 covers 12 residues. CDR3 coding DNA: TGTGCCAGCAGCTTAGCCGGGGGGGAGCTGTTTTTT. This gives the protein CASSLAGGELFF.

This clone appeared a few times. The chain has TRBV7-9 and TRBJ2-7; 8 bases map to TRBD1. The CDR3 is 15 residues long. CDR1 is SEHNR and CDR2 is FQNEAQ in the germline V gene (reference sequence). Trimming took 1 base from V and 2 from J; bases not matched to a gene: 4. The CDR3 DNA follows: TGTGCCAGCAGCTTAGAGGGGACAGGCCCCTACGAGCAGTACTTC. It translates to CASSLEGTGPYEQYF. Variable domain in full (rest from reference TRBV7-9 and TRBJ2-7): DTGVSQNPRHKITKRGQNVTFRCDPISEHNRLYWYRQTLGQGPEFLTYFQNEAQLEKSRLLSDRFSAERPKGSFSTLEIQRTEQGDSAMYLCASSLEGTGPYEQYFGPGTRLTVT.

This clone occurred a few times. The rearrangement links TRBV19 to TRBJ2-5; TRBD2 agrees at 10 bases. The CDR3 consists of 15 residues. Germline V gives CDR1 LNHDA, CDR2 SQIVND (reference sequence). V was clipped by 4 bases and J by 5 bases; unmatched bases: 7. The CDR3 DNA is TGTGCCAGTAGTACCCGGACTAGCGGAGGGGAGACCCAGTACTTC. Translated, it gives CASSTRTSGGETQYF.

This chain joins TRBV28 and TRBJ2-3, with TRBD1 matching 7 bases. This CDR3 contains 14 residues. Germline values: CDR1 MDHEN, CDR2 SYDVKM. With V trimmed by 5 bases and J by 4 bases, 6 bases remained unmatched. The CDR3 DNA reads TGTGCCAGCAGTGGACAGGATCGCGCAGATACGCAGTATTTT. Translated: CASSGQDRADTQYF.

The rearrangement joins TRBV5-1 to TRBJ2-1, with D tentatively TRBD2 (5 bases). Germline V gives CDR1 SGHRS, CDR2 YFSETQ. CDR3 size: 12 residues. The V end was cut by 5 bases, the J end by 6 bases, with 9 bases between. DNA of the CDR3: TGCGCCAGCAGGAGTGAGGGCAATGAGCAGTTCTTC. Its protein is CASRSEGNEQFF. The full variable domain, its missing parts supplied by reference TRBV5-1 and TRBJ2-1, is KAGVTQTPRYLIKTRGQQVTLSCSPISGHRSVSWYQQTPGQGLQFLFEYFSETQRNKGNFPGRFSGRQFSNSRSEMNVSTLELGDSALYLCASRSEGNEQFFGPGTRLTVL.

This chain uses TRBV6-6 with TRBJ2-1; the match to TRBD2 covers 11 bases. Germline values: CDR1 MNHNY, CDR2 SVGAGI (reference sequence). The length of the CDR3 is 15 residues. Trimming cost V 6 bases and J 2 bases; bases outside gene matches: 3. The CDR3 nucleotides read TGTGCCAGCAGGGAGACTAGCGGGGCCTACAATGAGCAGTTCTTC. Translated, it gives CASRETSGAYNEQFF.

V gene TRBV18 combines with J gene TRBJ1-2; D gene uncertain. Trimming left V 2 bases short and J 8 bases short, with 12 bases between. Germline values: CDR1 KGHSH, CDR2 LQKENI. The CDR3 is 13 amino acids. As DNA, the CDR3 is TGTGCCAGCTCACCATCGAGGAGCGACGGCTACACCTTC. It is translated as CASSPSRSDGYTF.

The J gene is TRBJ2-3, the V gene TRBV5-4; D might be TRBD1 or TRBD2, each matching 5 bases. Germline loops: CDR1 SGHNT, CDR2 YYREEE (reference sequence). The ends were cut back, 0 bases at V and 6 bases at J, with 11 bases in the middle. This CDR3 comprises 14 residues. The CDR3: CASSLGDPEDTQYF. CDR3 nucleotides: TGTGCCAGCAGCTTGGGGGACCCGGAGGATACGCAGTATTTT.

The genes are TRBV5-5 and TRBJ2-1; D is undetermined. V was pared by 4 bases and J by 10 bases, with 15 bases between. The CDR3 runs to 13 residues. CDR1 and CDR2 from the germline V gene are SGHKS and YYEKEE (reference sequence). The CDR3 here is CASSTGPLREQFF. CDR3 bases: TGTGCCAGCAGCACGGGCCCACTCCGGGAGCAGTTCTTC.

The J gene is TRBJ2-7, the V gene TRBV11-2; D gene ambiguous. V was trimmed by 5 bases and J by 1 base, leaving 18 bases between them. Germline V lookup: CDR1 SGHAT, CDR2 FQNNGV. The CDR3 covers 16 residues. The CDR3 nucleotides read TGTGCCAGCAGCCTAAACTTCGCCAGTGGGTCCTACGAGCAGTACTTC. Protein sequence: CASSLNFASGSYEQYF.

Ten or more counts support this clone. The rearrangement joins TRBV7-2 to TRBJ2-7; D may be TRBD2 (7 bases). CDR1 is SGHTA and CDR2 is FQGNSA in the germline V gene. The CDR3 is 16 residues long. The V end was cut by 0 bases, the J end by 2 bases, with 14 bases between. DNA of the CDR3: TGTGCCAGCAGCTTAGCCACGGGGGGCTCGGCCTACGAGCAGTACTTC. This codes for CASSLATGGSAYEQYF. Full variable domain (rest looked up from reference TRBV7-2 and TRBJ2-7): GAGVSQSPSNKVTEKGKDVELRCDPISGHTALYWYRQSLGQGLEFLIYFQGNSAPDKSGLPSDRFSAERTGGSVSTLTIQRTQQEDSAVYLCASSLATGGSAYEQYFGPGTRLTVT.

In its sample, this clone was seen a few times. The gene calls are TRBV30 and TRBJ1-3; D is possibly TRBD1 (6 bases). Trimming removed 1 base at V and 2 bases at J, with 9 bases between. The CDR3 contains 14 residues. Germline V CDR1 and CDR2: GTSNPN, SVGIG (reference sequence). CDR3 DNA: TGTGCCTGGAGTGCCGGGACAACTGGAAACACCATATATTTT. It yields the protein CAWSAGTTGNTIYF.

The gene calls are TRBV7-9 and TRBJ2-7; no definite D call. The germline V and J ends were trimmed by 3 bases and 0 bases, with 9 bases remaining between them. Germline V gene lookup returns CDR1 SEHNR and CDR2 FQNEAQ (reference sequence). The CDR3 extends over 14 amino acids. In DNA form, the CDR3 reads TGTGCCAGCAGCTTTGTAGGATCCTCCTACGAGCAGTACTTC. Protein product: CASSFVGSSYEQYF.

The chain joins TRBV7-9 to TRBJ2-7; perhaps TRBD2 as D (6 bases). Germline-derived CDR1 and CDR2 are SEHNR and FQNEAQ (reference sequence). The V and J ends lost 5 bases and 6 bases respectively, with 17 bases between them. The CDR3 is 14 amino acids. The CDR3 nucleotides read TGTGCCAGCAGCCACACCCCCGGAGGGCTCGAGCAGTACTTC. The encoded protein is CASSHTPGGLEQYF. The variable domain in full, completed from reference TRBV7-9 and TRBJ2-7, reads DTGVSQNPRHKITKRGQNVTFRCDPISEHNRLYWYRQTLGQGPEFLTYFQNEAQLEKSRLLSDRFSAERPKGSFSTLEIQRTEQGDSAMYLCASSHTPGGLEQYFGPGTRLTVT.

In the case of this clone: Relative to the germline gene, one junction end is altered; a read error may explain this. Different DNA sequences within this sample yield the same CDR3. The CDR3 is CASSLDSNQPQHF. The CDR3 DNA follows: TGCGCCAGCAGTTTGGACAGCAATCAGCCCCAGCATTTT. V usage is TRBV5-1 and J usage is TRBJ1-5; D is undetermined. Germline assignment: CDR1 SGHRS and CDR2 YFSETQ. The CDR3 runs to 13 residues. Full variable domain (rest looked up from reference TRBV5-1 and TRBJ1-5): KAGVTQTPRYLIKTRGQQVTLSCSPISGHRSVSWYQQTPGQGLQFLFEYFSETQRNKGNFPGRFSGRQFSNSRSEMNVSTLELGDSALYLCASSLDSNQPQHFGDGTRLSIL.

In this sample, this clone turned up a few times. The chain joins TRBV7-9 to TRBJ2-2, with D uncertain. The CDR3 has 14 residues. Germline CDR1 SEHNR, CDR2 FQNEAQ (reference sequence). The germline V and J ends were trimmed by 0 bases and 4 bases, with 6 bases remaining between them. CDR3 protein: CASSLAPSTGELFF. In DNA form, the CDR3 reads TGTGCCAGCAGCTTAGCACCGAGCACCGGGGAGCTGTTTTTT.

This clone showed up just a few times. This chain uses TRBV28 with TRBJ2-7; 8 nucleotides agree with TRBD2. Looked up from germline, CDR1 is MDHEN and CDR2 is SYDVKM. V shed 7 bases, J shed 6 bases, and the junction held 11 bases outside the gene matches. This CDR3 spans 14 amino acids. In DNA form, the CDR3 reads TGTGCCAGCAAGCCCAGCGGGGGCCACAGCGAGCAGTACTTC. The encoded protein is CASKPSGGHSEQYF.